This T cell receptor (beta chain) derives from a study of T cells in localized non-small cell lung cancer. Regarding the study as a whole: In adjacent lung, a median roughly 60 of the top 100 tumor clones were found.

On this clone: What it binds is unknown.

TCRdb's table, derived via immunoSEQ multiplex PCR, lists solely in-frame clones and lacks some. This sample has 9,700 or so clones, with 35% to 45% found just once. The source material was lymph node tissue, sampled before any cancer treatment. The sequence was obtained from a woman aged 40 to 75 with stage I lung adenocarcinoma.

As DNA, the CDR3 is TGCGCCAGCAGTACGAGCGGGGGCCCCTACAATGAGCAGTTCTTC. Its protein is CASSTSGGPYNEQFF. The rearrangement joins TRBV10-2 to TRBJ2-1, with 8 bases aligning to TRBD2. Germline V lookup: CDR1 WSHSY, CDR2 SAAADI. This CDR3 contains 15 residues. V dropped 5 bases and J dropped 2; count of bases not matched to a gene: 5.